The following is a T cell receptor beta chain sequence with its context. Its antigen is undetermined. A much larger clone differs from this one at a single base, so this may be a read error. Trimming removed 3 bases from V and 6 bases from J, with 9 bases in between. Looked up from germline, CDR1 is LNHDA and CDR2 is SQIVND (reference sequence). The CDR3 has 12 residues. This sample stems from a study of Graves' ophthalmopathy and Graves' hyperthyroidism. General study results and limits: Built on 13 signatures, a model told ophthalmopathy apart from stable hyperthyroidism with approximately 91% sensitivity and over 80% specificity.

TCR beta CDR3 amplification used RNA transcripts. The first round was an RT-PCR with HTBI primers, and the second round was a multiplex PCR. TCRdb reprocessed the multiplex PCR reads via MiXCR and lists one record per CDR3 protein. The sample gives around 1,200,000 distinct CDR3 sequences, 35% to 40% of which show up once; roughly 11% is in the top ten. Specimen: peripheral blood or thyroid tissue (not recorded which). The rearrangement joins TRBV19 to TRBJ2-7; D is perhaps TRBD1 or TRBD2 (5 bases each). The receptor was derived from an adult man with Graves' hyperthyroidism. CDR3 bases: TGTGCCAGTAGTATCTGGGACGGCGAGCAGTACTTC. Protein sequence: CASSIWDGEQYF.